This is a list of T cell receptor beta chains from one sample in a study of blood T cells in healthy people across ages. One entry per CDR3 protein, called by TCRdb with MiXCR from the 5' RACE reads. The sample lists roughly 730,000 distinct CDR3 sequences; more than 55% were seen once. Input material: blood. The receptor set was obtained from a man aged 35-49 years in good health. Both conserved end residues are part of each CDR3. A D gene is named only where the DNA matches it firmly. The size entry is marked missing in some rows and otherwise reads once, few, many or a size class.

D	J	size	V	CDR3	DNA
.	TRBJ2-3	few	TRBV27	CASSPLRQRTDTQYF	TGTGCCAGCAGTCCCCTCCGACAGCGCACAGATACGCAGTATTTT
.	TRBJ1-2	.	TRBV30	CACQLGFYGYTF	TGTGCCTGTCAACTAGGGTTTTATGGCTACACCTTC
.	TRBJ1-2	.	TRBV24-1	CATSDVTDFGYTF	TGTGCCACCAGTGACGTCACAGATTTTGGCTACACCTTC
TRBD2	TRBJ2-4	once	TRBV20-1	CSASRASGLAKNIQYF	TGCAGTGCTAGTCGGGCTAGCGGACTAGCCAAAAACATTCAGTACTTC
.	TRBJ2-1	.	TRBV5-1	CASSFLTGRQSSYNEQFF	TGCGCCAGCAGCTTTCTAACGGGGCGACAGAGCTCCTACAATGAGCAGTTCTTC
.	TRBJ1-2	.	TRBV20-1	CSADSAGYGYTF	TGCAGTGCCGATTCGGCGGGCTATGGCTACACCTTC
TRBD1	TRBJ2-1	.	TRBV29-1	CSADSQGAGEQFF	TGCAGCGCTGACTCACAGGGGGCGGGAGAGCAGTTCTTC
TRBD2	TRBJ2-7	.	TRBV4-1	CASSRSAGGPVEQYF	TGCGCCAGCAGCCGATCAGCGGGAGGGCCGGTCGAGCAGTACTTC
TRBD2	TRBJ2-1	few	TRBV3-1	CASSQEGPSGSGTYNEQFF	TGTGCCAGCAGCCAAGAAGGTCCTAGCGGGAGCGGCACCTACAATGAGCAGTTCTTC
.	TRBJ2-3	.	TRBV27	CASTPGRRSDTQYF	TGTGCCAGCACCCCTGGCCGAAGGTCAGATACGCAGTATTTT
TRBD1	TRBJ2-5	.	TRBV19	CASSKTSDRYQETQYF	TGTGCCAGTAGTAAAACCTCGGACAGGTACCAAGAGACCCAGTACTTC
.	TRBJ2-3	.	TRBV29-1	CSVEDQVRGPSTDTQYF	TGCAGCGTTGAAGATCAAGTCAGGGGACCGAGCACAGATACGCAGTATTTT
.	TRBJ2-2	.	TRBV28	CASSVTGDNTGELFF	TGTGCCAGCAGTGTTACAGGCGACAACACCGGGGAGCTGTTTTTT
.	TRBJ2-5	.	TRBV7-2	CASSLRSGAETQYF	TGTGCCAGCAGCTTACGCTCCGGGGCAGAGACCCAGTACTTC
.	TRBJ1-5	few	TRBV15	CATSRIRNQPQHF	TGTGCCACCAGCAGAATACGCAATCAGCCCCAGCATTTT
TRBD1	TRBJ2-5	.	TRBV27	CASSFRRTGGGEGTQYF	TGTGCCAGCAGTTTTCGACGGACAGGGGGAGGTGAGGGGACCCAGTACTTC
.	TRBJ1-6	.	TRBV28	CASSQWGPGNSPLHF	TGTGCCAGCAGTCAGTGGGGGCCAGGTAATTCACCCCTCCACTTT
.	TRBJ2-4	.	TRBV20-1	CSAYGGQNIQYF	TGCAGTGCTTACGGGGGGCAAAACATTCAGTACTTC
.	TRBJ2-2	.	TRBV12-3/TRBV12-4	CASSFGPEQVWDTGELFF	TGTGCCAGCAGTTTCGGACCGGAACAGGTCTGGGACACCGGGGAGCTGTTTTTT
TRBD1	TRBJ2-3	.	TRBV7-3	CASSGTGGAGTQYF	TGTGCCAGCAGCGGGACAGGGGGCGCGGGTACGCAGTATTTT
.	TRBJ2-7	.	TRBV27	CASSTTGPLSYEQYF	TGCGCCAGCAGTACTACAGGGCCACTCTCCTACGAGCAGTACTTC
.	TRBJ1-2	.	TRBV28	CASSASTLGYTF	TGTGCCAGCAGTGCGAGTACCCTAGGCTACACCTTC
.	TRBJ1-4	few	TRBV3-1	CASSRRQRGVLEGKLFF	TGTGCCAGCAGCCGACGCCAGAGGGGGGTTCTGGAGGGAAAACTGTTTTTT
.	TRBJ2-1	.	TRBV14	CASSQDNNEQFF	TGTGCCAGCAGCCAAGATAACAATGAGCAGTTCTTC
.	TRBJ1-2	.	TRBV5-6	CASTPGGARGYTF	TGTGCCAGCACTCCGGGGGGCGCACGGGGCTACACCTTC
.	TRBJ2-2	once	TRBV10-3	CAIRNQNTGELFF	TGTGCCATCAGGAATCAAAACACCGGGGAGCTGTTTTTT
TRBD1	TRBJ2-5	.	TRBV5-5	CASSPGTALQETQYF	TGTGCCAGCAGCCCCGGGACAGCCCTACAAGAGACCCAGTACTTC
.	TRBJ2-7	.	TRBV5-5	CASSSIVAGYEQYF	TGTGCCAGCAGCTCCATAGTTGCGGGCTACGAGCAGTACTTC
.	TRBJ2-7	.	TRBV25-1	CASSELQAVTYEQYF	TGTGCCAGCAGTGAACTCCAGGCAGTCACCTACGAGCAGTACTTC
.	TRBJ2-5	.	TRBV6-2/TRBV6-3	CASKRTRETQYF	TGTGCCAGCAAACGGACGCGGGAGACCCAGTACTTC
.	TRBJ1-2	.	TRBV12-3/TRBV12-4	CASSPDETYGYTF	TGTGCCAGCAGCCCGGATGAAACTTATGGCTACACCTTC
.	TRBJ2-7	.	TRBV28	CASSTQLGIYEQYF	TGTGCCAGCAGTACCCAACTAGGGATCTACGAGCAGTACTTC
.	TRBJ2-3	.	TRBV13	CASSPETGNRGDTQYF	TGTGCCAGCAGTCCGGAAACGGGGAACCGCGGAGATACGCAGTATTTT
.	TRBJ2-5	.	TRBV3-1	CASSQEFSAVGEQYF	TGTGCCAGCAGCCAAGAATTTTCGGCGGTGGGTGAGCAGTACTTC
.	TRBJ2-1	once	TRBV20-1	CSARDPTNSYNEQFF	TGCAGTGCTAGAGATCCGACTAACTCCTACAATGAGCAGTTCTTC
TRBD1	TRBJ1-2	.	TRBV27	CASLGTGTNSPHGYTF	TGTGCCAGCTTGGGGACAGGGACAAATTCGCCGCATGGCTACACCTTC
TRBD2	TRBJ2-7	.	TRBV4-3	CASSLLLAETYEQYF	TGCGCCAGCAGCCTCCTTCTAGCGGAAACCTACGAGCAGTACTTC
.	TRBJ2-1	.	TRBV5-1	CASSLGSKSSYNEQFF	TGCGCCAGCAGCTTGGGGAGCAAAAGCTCCTACAATGAGCAGTTCTTC
.	TRBJ2-7	.	TRBV5-1	CASSRHRNSSYEQYF	TGCGCCAGCAGCCGACACCGGAACAGCTCCTACGAGCAGTACTTC
.	TRBJ1-1	few	TRBV5-1	CASSLEFSNTEAFF	TGCGCCAGCAGCTTGGAATTCAGTAACACTGAAGCTTTCTTT
.	TRBJ2-7	.	TRBV13	CAAAWGARSSEQYF	TGTGCCGCCGCGTGGGGAGCTAGGAGCTCCGAGCAGTACTTC
TRBD1	TRBJ1-1	.	TRBV4-3	CASSPNWDRGEGEAFF	TGCGCCAGCAGCCCGAACTGGGACAGGGGTGAAGGTGAAGCTTTCTTT
TRBD2	TRBJ2-3	.	TRBV7-2	CASSLASGGDTQYF	TGTGCCAGCAGCTTAGCGTCGGGGGGAGATACGCAGTATTTT
.	TRBJ1-2	.	TRBV10-3	CAISEGTYGYTF	TGTGCCATCAGTGAAGGAACTTACGGCTACACCTTC
.	TRBJ2-6	few	TRBV5-5	CASSSDSISGANVLTF	TGTGCCAGCAGCTCGGACAGCATCTCTGGGGCCAACGTCCTGACTTTC
.	TRBJ1-5	.	TRBV7-8	CASSLIRARPNQPQHF	TGTGCCAGCAGCTTAATTAGGGCCAGACCCAATCAGCCCCAGCATTTT
TRBD1	TRBJ1-1	.	TRBV13	CASSLGGQMNTEAFF	TGTGCCAGCAGCTTAGGGGGACAGATGAACACTGAAGCTTTCTTT
TRBD2	TRBJ2-7	few	TRBV13	CASSLITGGQYF	TGTGCCAGCAGCTTAATTACGGGGGGGCAGTACTTC